The TCR beta chain described here comes from a study of blood T cell repertoires in COVID-19. Study overall: Sites in the United States, Italy and Spain provided acute and convalescent COVID-19 samples.

Sequencing was performed with immunoSEQ multiplex PCR; in TCRdb, only in-frame clones are kept and a portion is missing. The sample holds around 97,000 clones, around 87% seen once. The source of this sequence is a human donor in a cohort sampled during active COVID-19. The sequenced material came from peripheral blood.

The CDR3 here is CASSLTANTEAFF. CDR3 DNA sequence: TGTGCCAGCAGTCTAACAGCGAACACTGAAGCTTTCTTT. V and J are TRBV12-3 or TRBV12-4 and TRBJ1-1; D remains ambiguous. Trimming left V 5 bases short and J 1 base short, with 8 bases between. The CDR3 contains 13 residues.